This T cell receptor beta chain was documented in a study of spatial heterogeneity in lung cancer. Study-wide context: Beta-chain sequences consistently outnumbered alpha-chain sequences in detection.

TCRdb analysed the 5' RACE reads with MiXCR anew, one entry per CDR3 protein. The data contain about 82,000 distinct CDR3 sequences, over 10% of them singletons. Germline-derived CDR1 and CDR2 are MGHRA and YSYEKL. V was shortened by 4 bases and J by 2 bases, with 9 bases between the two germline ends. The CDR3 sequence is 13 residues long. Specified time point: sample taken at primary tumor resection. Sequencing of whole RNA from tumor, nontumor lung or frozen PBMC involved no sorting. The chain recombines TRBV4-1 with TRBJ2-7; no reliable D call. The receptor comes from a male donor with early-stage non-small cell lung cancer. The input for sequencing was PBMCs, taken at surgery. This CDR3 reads CASSRTSPYEQYF. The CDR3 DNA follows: TGCGCCAGCAGCCGAACGTCACCCTACGAGCAGTACTTC.